Following are 20 T cell receptor beta chains from one sample sequenced in a study of T cells in Graves' hyperthyroidism and ophthalmopathy. RNA transcripts were the template for amplifying TCR beta CDR3 regions. HTBI primers were used for first-round RT-PCR of the TCR CDR3. TCRdb reprocessed the multiplex PCR reads with MiXCR, giving one entry per CDR3 protein. The sample holds around 580,000 distinct CDR3 sequences, 40% to 55% seen once. Input material: peripheral blood or thyroid tissue (not recorded which). The receptor set was obtained from a woman aged 18-29 years with Graves' hyperthyroidism.

This clonotype was seen repeatedly, ten times or more. The chain has TRBV6-2 or TRBV6-3 and TRBJ2-5; D is unresolved. This CDR3 region has 12 residues. The V gene lost 2 bases and the J gene lost 5 bases, with 6 bases spanning the gap. Per the germline V gene, CDR1 is MNHEY and CDR2 is SVGEGT. Here the CDR3 reads CASSYAVETQYF. For the CDR3, the DNA is TGTGCCAGCAGTTACGCTGTGGAGACCCAGTACTTC.

This clonotype occurred many times. The V call is TRBV25-1, the J call TRBJ2-5; D perhaps matches TRBD2 (5 bases). This CDR3 has 13 residues. V was shortened by 6 bases and J by 8 bases, with 16 bases between the two germline ends. CDR1 and CDR2 from the germline V gene are MGHDK and SYGVNS. The CDR3 loop is CASSPDVGGTQYF. CDR3 DNA sequence: TGTGCCAGCAGCCCGGACGTTGGAGGAACCCAGTACTTC. The whole variable domain, filled in from reference TRBV25-1 and TRBJ2-5, reads EADIYQTPRYLVIGTGKKITLECSQTMGHDKMYWYQQDPGMELHLIHYSYGVNSTEKGDLSSESTVSRIRTEHFPLTLESARPSHTSQYLCASSPDVGGTQYFGPGTRLLVL.

This sequence joins TRBV6-1 and TRBJ2-5; D call uncertain. V was cut by 4 bases and J by 5 bases, with 5 bases left in between. CDR1 and CDR2 from the germline V gene are MNHNS and SASEGT. CDR3 length: 11 residues. CDR3 amino acids: CASSVHETQYF. CDR3 sequence (DNA): TGTGCCAGCAGTGTGCATGAGACCCAGTACTTC.

This clonotype was detected ten times or more. This rearrangement joins TRBV7-9 to TRBJ2-1; no reliable D call. Germline CDR1 is SEHNR and CDR2 is FQNEAQ (reference sequence). The CDR3 runs 12 residues. This chain's CDR3 is CALALGGNEQFF. In DNA, the CDR3 is TGTGCATTAGCTCTAGGTGGTAATGAGCAGTTCTTC. Together with reference TRBV7-9 and TRBJ2-1, the CDR3 gives the full variable domain: DTGVSQNPRHKITKRGQNVTFRCDPISEHNRLYWYRQTLGQGPEFLTYFQNEAQLEKSRLLSDRFSAERPKGSFSTLEIQRTEQGDSAMYLCALALGGNEQFFGPGTRLTVL.

This clonotype was counted only a few times. The V and J genes are TRBV6-1 and TRBJ2-5; 8 nucleotides match TRBD1. V shed 5 bases, J shed 7 bases, and the junction held 12 bases outside the gene matches. Germline V gene data show CDR1 as MNHNS and CDR2 as SASEGT. The CDR3 is made up of 15 amino acids. The CDR3 sequence: CASSNGQGALWTQYF. CDR3 coding DNA: TGTGCCAGCAGTAACGGACAGGGAGCGCTTTGGACCCAGTACTTC.

This clonotype showed up just a few times. This rearrangement joins TRBV10-2 to TRBJ2-3, with TRBD1 as a possible D gene (6 bases). Trimming pared 2 bases from V and 2 bases from J, leaving 11 bases between. The germline V gene encodes CDR1 WSHSY and CDR2 SAAADI. The CDR3 has 15 residues. The CDR3 loop reads CASSEGDTFTDTQYF. DNA for the CDR3: TGCGCCAGCAGTGAGGGGGACACCTTCACAGATACGCAGTATTTT.

Turning to this clonotype: Since a much larger clone is just one base distant, this may be a read error. The chain carries TRBV7-9 and TRBJ2-2; the match to TRBD1 covers 8 bases. Per the germline V gene, CDR1 is SEHNR and CDR2 is FQNEAQ (reference sequence). V shed 5 bases and J 6 bases; nucleotides not matched to a gene: 8. The CDR3 has 15 amino acids. Here the CDR3 DNA reads TGTGCCAGCAGCCACAGGGGGGTAGCACCCGGGGAGCTGTTTTTT. The encoded protein is CASSHRGVAPGELFF. The full variable domain, completed using reference TRBV7-9 and TRBJ2-2, is DTGVSQNPRHKITKRGQNVTFRCDPISEHNRLYWYRQTLGQGPEFLTYFQNEAQLEKSRLLSDRFSAERPKGSFSTLEIQRTEQGDSAMYLCASSHRGVAPGELFFGEGSRLTVL.

This clonotype was found many times. This chain links TRBV29-1 with TRBJ2-2, with 7 bases identical to TRBD2. In germline, CDR1 is SQVTM, CDR2 ANQGSEA. J gave up 0 bases and V 6 bases, and 4 bases lay outside the gene matches. The CDR3 consists of 14 residues. CDR3 region: CSVRGRANTGELFF. CDR3 coding DNA: TGCAGCGTAAGAGGGAGGGCGAACACCGGGGAGCTGTTTTTT.

There are many counts of this clonotype. The chain carries TRBV27 and TRBJ1-2; D possibly corresponds to TRBD1 (6 bases). The CDR3 sequence is 15 residues long. The germline V and J ends were trimmed by 1 base and 8 bases, with 17 bases remaining between them. Germline loops: CDR1 MNHEY, CDR2 SMNVEV (reference sequence). CDR3: CASSLFGGQDEGYTF. For the CDR3, the DNA is TGTGCCAGCAGTTTATTCGGGGGGCAGGATGAAGGCTACACCTTC.

The sample holds many counts of this clonotype. V is TRBV5-6 and J is TRBJ2-7; the match to TRBD1 covers 9 bases. After removal of 4 bases from V and 5 bases from J, the junction contained 7 bases not matched to a gene. CDR3 size: 14 residues. Germline loops: CDR1 SGHDT, CDR2 YYEEEE. Here the CDR3 DNA reads TGTGCCAGCAGCCCCCTCGGACAGGGGCACGAGCAGTACTTC. Translated, it gives CASSPLGQGHEQYF.

Concerning this clonotype: A much larger clone is a single base away; this may be a read error. J is TRBJ2-2 and V is TRBV12-3 or TRBV12-4; a weak D match, TRBD2 (5 bases). This CDR3 region has 13 residues. CDR3 protein: CASSFGSPGELLF. The CDR3 bases are TGTGCCAGCAGTTTCGGCTCCCCCGGGGAGCTGCTTTTT.

This clonotype was observed many times. The chain carries TRBV7-9 and TRBJ2-2; TRBD2 might be the D (5 bases). Germline CDR1 SEHNR, CDR2 FQNEAQ (reference sequence). V dropped 1 base and J dropped 6 bases, with 18 bases sitting between them. This CDR3 region has 17 residues. CDR3 residues: CASSLVYDLRDAGELFF. The CDR3 DNA reads as TGTGCCAGCAGCTTAGTTTACGACTTGAGGGATGCCGGGGAGCTGTTTTTT.

The V gene is TRBV15, the J gene TRBJ2-5; TRBD2 aligns across 9 bases. CDR1 and CDR2 (germline): LNHNV, YYDKDF (reference sequence). This CDR3 has 15 residues. The J segment lost 4 bases and the V segment lost 2 bases, leaving 5 bases of the junction unmatched. The CDR3 sequence is CATSRLAGGLETQYF. CDR3 sequence (DNA): TGTGCCACCAGCAGACTGGCGGGGGGGTTAGAGACCCAGTACTTC.

This clonotype appeared many times. The genes are TRBV7-9 and TRBJ1-5, with D perhaps TRBD1 (5 bases). The CDR3 is 18 amino acids. CDR1 SEHNR and CDR2 FQNEAQ come from the germline V gene (reference sequence). With 1 base removed from V and 7 bases from J, the gap between germline ends came to 23 bases. CDR3 nucleotide sequence: TGTGCCAGCAGCTTAGGAGGCGGCTTTCAGGGAATAGGACAGCCCCAGCATTTT. It is translated as CASSLGGGFQGIGQPQHF. The full variable domain, rest sourced from reference TRBV7-9 and TRBJ1-5, is DTGVSQNPRHKITKRGQNVTFRCDPISEHNRLYWYRQTLGQGPEFLTYFQNEAQLEKSRLLSDRFSAERPKGSFSTLEIQRTEQGDSAMYLCASSLGGGFQGIGQPQHFGDGTRLSIL.

V usage is TRBV29-1 and J usage is TRBJ1-2; maybe TRBD1 (5 bases). CDR1 and CDR2 from the germline V gene are SQVTM and ANQGSEA. The CDR3 is made up of 13 amino acids. V was shortened by 8 bases and J by 0 bases, with 13 bases between the two germline ends. Here the CDR3 DNA reads TGCAGCCGTAGGGACGTAGCTAACTATGGCTACACCTTC. Amino acid sequence: CSRRDVANYGYTF.

The sample holds many counts of this clonotype. This chain joins TRBV7-9 and TRBJ2-7; D is unclear. The V end was cut by 1 base, the J end by 1 base, with 11 bases between. The CDR3 extends over 15 amino acids. CDR1 SEHNR and CDR2 FQNEAQ come from the germline V gene (reference sequence). The CDR3 is CASSLEDHQSYEQYF. CDR3 nucleotides: TGTGCCAGCAGCTTAGAGGACCACCAGTCCTACGAGCAGTACTTC.

This clonotype appeared many times. V and J are TRBV19 and TRBJ1-5; TRBD1 matches at 9 bases. The CDR3 has 14 amino acids. V was clipped by 8 bases and J by 2 bases; unmatched bases: 4. Germline V CDR1 and CDR2: LNHDA, SQIVND (reference sequence). CDR3: CASRRTGGNQPQHF. CDR3 coding DNA: TGTGCCAGTCGGCGGACAGGGGGCAATCAGCCCCAGCATTTT.

The chain carries TRBV5-4 and TRBJ1-2; no firm D call. The germline gives CDR1 SGHNT, CDR2 YYREEE (reference sequence). Trimming took off 7 bases at V and 4 bases at J, with 8 bases between the two ends. CDR3 length: 11 amino acids. In DNA form, the CDR3 reads TGTGCCAGCCGGATGGTCTATGGCTACACCTTC. It encodes CASRMVYGYTF.

A remark on this clonotype: Since the CDR3 does not end with the conserved phenylalanine or tryptophan, this likely comes from a read error. The chain joins TRBV10-3 to TRBJ1-2; D is ambiguous. Trimming left V 1 base short and J 7 bases short, with 7 bases between. CDR3 length: 12 amino acids. Germline V gene sequence: CDR1 ENHRY, CDR2 SYGVKD. Here the CDR3 DNA reads TGTGCCATCAGTGAGTTAAGTCGTGGCTACACCCTC. This encodes CAISELSRGYTL.

This clonotype has just a few counts. CDR3 nucleotide sequence: TGCGCCAGCAGACCCTTGGGACATACGAACACCGGGGAGCTGTTTTTT. Protein sequence: CASRPLGHTNTGELFF. This chain links TRBV4-1 with TRBJ2-2, with D perhaps matching TRBD1 (6 bases). The CDR3 consists of 16 residues. CDR1 MGHRA and CDR2 YSYEKL come from the germline V gene. Trimming left V 6 bases short and J 0 bases short, with 14 bases between.